This T cell receptor (beta chain) was sequenced during a study of blood T cell repertoires in COVID-19. The wider study: The origin of the acute and convalescent COVID-19 samples was the United States, Italy and Spain. PBMCs, B-cell-depleted T cells, or T cells were the source of the cDNA or gDNA that made up the material.

Germline assignment: CDR1 MNHEY and CDR2 SVGAGI. The CDR3 runs 13 residues. Trimming left V 6 bases short and J 8 bases short, with 16 bases between. In the original analysis: Amplification of reference gene primers provided the estimated nucleated cell counts. Sequencing was performed with immunoSEQ multiplex PCR; in TCRdb, only in-frame clones are kept and a portion is missing. The V and J calls and clone size were taken over from that table, and D and trimming were inferred from the DNA. The sample yields approximately 290,000 clones, around 89% seen once. The TCR sequence derives from a man aged 25 to 45 with acute or convalescent COVID-19. This chain connects TRBV6-5 to TRBJ1-2; no clear D. Sequencing input: peripheral blood. The CDR3 DNA is TGTGCCAGCAGCCGAAATCGAGGTTACGGCTACACCTTC. This gives the protein CASSRNRGYGYTF.